Following are 3 T cell receptor beta chains from one sample sequenced in a study of T cells after yellow fever vaccination. TCRdb itself ran the 5' RACE reads through MiXCR, one entry per CDR3 protein. The sample consists of about 340,000 distinct CDR3 sequences, under 15% of them appearing once. Sequences were derived from CD4+ T cells sorted from PBMCs, sampled 15 days after the yellow fever booster vaccination. The receptors here all came from a man aged 18 to 35 who received the YFV17D yellow fever vaccine.

The chain links TRBV6-6 to TRBJ1-1; D gene uncertain. The germline V gene encodes CDR1 MNHNY and CDR2 SVGAGI (reference sequence). The V gene lost 10 bases and the J gene lost 6 bases, with 12 bases spanning the gap. CDR3 length: 11 residues. This chain's CDR3 is CATFYGPEAFF. CDR3 nucleotides: TGTGCCACCTTTTATGGGCCTGAAGCTTTCTTT.

The rearrangement joins TRBV11-3 to TRBJ2-5, with TRBD2 matching over 7 bases. CDR3 size: 16 residues. The V segment lost 1 base and the J segment 5 bases; nucleotides outside the gene matches: 10. Germline values: CDR1 SGHNT, CDR2 YENEEA. The CDR3 DNA reads TGTGCCAGCAGCTTAGGCGGGGGAGAATATCAGGAGACCCAGTACTTC. Translating gives CASSLGGGEYQETQYF.

The sample holds many counts of this clonotype. The chain uses TRBV29-1 and TRBJ1-1, with D possibly matching TRBD1 (6 bases). Trimming took off 4 bases at V and 5 bases at J, with 14 bases between the two ends. Germline assignment: CDR1 SQVTM and CDR2 ANQGSEA. The CDR3 totals 13 residues. CDR3 DNA: TGCAGCGTTGGTAACAGGGCGAGGACTGAAGCTTTCTTT. This encodes CSVGNRARTEAFF. The whole variable domain, filled in from reference TRBV29-1 and TRBJ1-1, reads SAVISQKPSRDICQRGTSLTIQCQVDSQVTMMFWYRQQPGQSLTLIATANQGSEATYESGFVIDKFPISRPNLTFSTLTVSNMSPEDSSIYLCSVGNRARTEAFFGQGTRLTVV.